This TCR beta chain was observed in a study of response to subunit inactivated influenza vaccine. One entry per CDR3 protein, called by TCRdb with MiXCR from the RT-PCR reads. The table lists some 600,000 distinct CDR3 sequences, 14% of them singletons. Germline loops: CDR1 SGHNT, CDR2 YYREEE (reference sequence). The CDR3 has 14 residues. Germline trimming cut 4 bases from V and 5 bases from J; bases unmatched to any gene: 5. Study results and limitations: Authors suggested each seasonal influenza vaccination recruits few new T cells.

For this clonotype: What it binds is unknown.

The clonotype was recovered from a man between 45 and 60 years old who received an inactivated influenza vaccine. The rearrangement joins TRBV5-4 to TRBJ2-3; 9 bases align to TRBD1. This specimen was PBMCs from blood, taken less than 15 days before vaccination. This CDR3 reads CASSRGQGVDTQYF. The DNA of the CDR3 is TGTGCCAGCAGCCGGGGACAGGGTGTAGATACGCAGTATTTT.